What follows are 14 T cell receptor beta chains derived from one specimen sequenced in a study of CD8 T cells in ankylosing spondylitis. TCRdb independently ran MiXCR on the 5' RACE reads; one entry per CDR3 protein. The sample lists about 64,000 distinct CDR3 sequences, about 6.2% seen once, with about 4.6% in the top ten. Sequencing was carried out using synovial fluid, either unsorted or a sorted T cell fraction (not recorded which). These TCRs come from a male donor with ankylosing spondylitis.

This clonotype was recorded a few times. This chain uses TRBV20-1 with TRBJ2-2; 7 nucleotides match TRBD1. Trimming at V came to 6 bases and at J to 4 bases, leaving 5 bases not matched to a gene. From germline, CDR1 is DFQATT and CDR2 SNEGSKA (reference sequence). CDR3 size: 13 residues. CDR3 sequence (DNA): TGCAGTGCACAGTACAGGGGCACCGGGGAGCTGTTTTTT. Amino acid sequence: CSAQYRGTGELFF.

This clonotype was counted many times. Written as DNA, the CDR3 is TGCAGCGTGCGTGGGACTAGCGGGATCCTTGGTTTCTTC. This codes for CSVRGTSGILGFF. The chain combines TRBV29-1 with TRBJ2-1, with TRBD2 matching 13 bases. The CDR3 spans 13 residues. In germline, CDR1 is SQVTM, CDR2 ANQGSEA. The V segment lost 6 bases and the J segment 16 bases; nucleotides outside the gene matches: 12.

This clonotype was counted at least ten times. J is TRBJ2-5 and V is TRBV30; D is uncertain. This CDR3 is 14 amino acids long. The V and J ends lost 0 bases and 2 bases respectively, with 10 bases between them. Germline CDR1 GTSNPN, CDR2 SVGIG (reference sequence). The CDR3 loop is CAWSVPGSQETQYF. CDR3 sequence (DNA): TGTGCCTGGAGTGTACCAGGCAGTCAAGAGACCCAGTACTTC.

This clonotype was detected many times. V gene TRBV20-1 combines with J gene TRBJ2-5, with D maybe TRBD1 (5 bases). V lost 1 base and J lost 4, with 16 bases in between. In germline, CDR1 is DFQATT, CDR2 SNEGSKA (reference sequence). The CDR3 loop spans 15 amino acids. CDR3 sequence reads: CSARATPSRGETQYF. CDR3 coding DNA: TGCAGTGCTAGAGCCACCCCCTCTAGGGGAGAGACCCAGTACTTC.

This clonotype was detected a few times. The CDR3 loop is CASSLYPVGQNTEAFF. CDR3 nucleotides: TGCGCCAGCAGCTTGTACCCGGTGGGGCAGAACACTGAAGCTTTCTTT. The chain uses TRBV5-1 and TRBJ1-1, with a weak D call TRBD1 (5 bases). The CDR3 runs 16 residues. From germline, CDR1 is SGHRS and CDR2 YFSETQ. Deletions cut 1 base from V and 1 base from J, with 14 bases between.

This clonotype was seen only a few times. The chain combines TRBV7-2 with TRBJ2-5; TRBD2 is a possible D gene (5 bases). Germline V gives CDR1 SGHTA, CDR2 FQGNSA. The CDR3 runs to 15 residues. The V gene lost 1 base and the J gene lost 4 bases, with 13 bases spanning the gap. The CDR3 region is CASSLVGLEGETQYF. Written as DNA, the CDR3 is TGTGCCAGCAGCTTAGTCGGCTTAGAGGGAGAGACCCAGTACTTC.

This clonotype occurred many times. The rearrangement links TRBV28 to TRBJ2-2; TRBD1 agrees at 7 bases. This CDR3 is built from 16 residues. Germline-derived CDR1 and CDR2 are MDHEN and SYDVKM. With 2 bases clipped from V and 3 bases from J, the junction kept 6 bases outside the gene matches. The CDR3 DNA reads TGTGCCAGCAGTTTAATAGGTCAGGGGGACACCGGGGAGCTGTTTTTT. Translating gives CASSLIGQGDTGELFF.

This clonotype was observed many times. This chain connects TRBV11-2 to TRBJ2-7; D gene ambiguous. V was pared by 4 bases and J by 0 bases, with 13 bases between. The length of the CDR3 is 15 residues. The V gene's germline CDR1 is SGHAT and CDR2 FQNNGV. The CDR3 coding sequence is TGTGCCAGCAGCTCGGCAGGCGGACGCTCCTACGAGCAGTACTTC. Translation gives CASSSAGGRSYEQYF.

In its sample, this clonotype was seen a few times. The chain is built from TRBV11-2 and TRBJ2-7, with 7 bases fitting TRBD2. The CDR3 length is 12 residues. Germline CDR1 reads SGHAT; CDR2 reads FQNNGV. J gave up 13 bases and V 1 base, and 7 bases lay outside the gene matches. The CDR3 spells CASSLAVGLIYF. In DNA, the CDR3 is TGTGCCAGCAGCTTAGCCGTGGGACTAATTTACTTC.

The table lists this clonotype with many counts. The rearrangement joins TRBV5-1 to TRBJ2-5, with D possibly TRBD2 on 5 matching bases. The germline CDR1 and CDR2 sequences are SGHRS and YFSETQ. Trimming stripped 4 bases from V and 2 bases from J, with 15 bases between. The CDR3 runs to 15 residues. The CDR3 here is CASSLTTAEQETQYF. CDR3 sequence (DNA): TGCGCCAGCAGCCTAACAACAGCGGAACAAGAGACCCAGTACTTC.

The V and J genes are TRBV6-2 or TRBV6-3 and TRBJ2-1, with 9 bases identical to TRBD2. CDR3 length: 14 amino acids. Germline trimming cut 6 bases from V and 4 bases from J; bases unmatched to any gene: 4. The germline gives CDR1 MNHEY, CDR2 SVGEGT. CDR3 bases: TGTGCCAGCAGCGCGGGGGGGGATTACAATGAGCAGTTCTTC. Amino acids: CASSAGGDYNEQFF.

This clonotype came up many times. The chain has TRBV7-2 and TRBJ1-6; 7 positions agree with TRBD1. The germline gives CDR1 SGHTA, CDR2 FQGNSA. With 5 bases clipped from V and 7 bases from J, the junction kept 2 bases outside the gene matches. This CDR3 region has 13 residues. Written as DNA, the CDR3 is TGTGCCAGCAGCGGACAGGAGAATTCACCCCTCCACTTT. Amino acid sequence: CASSGQENSPLHF.

The V and J genes are TRBV18 and TRBJ1-5; 8 bases agree with TRBD1. From germline, CDR1 is KGHSH and CDR2 LQKENI. J gave up 5 bases and V 6 bases, and 3 bases lay outside the gene matches. The CDR3 is 13 residues long. The CDR3 is CASSQGADQPQHF. The CDR3 nucleotides read TGTGCCAGCTCCCAGGGGGCCGATCAGCCCCAGCATTTT.

This clonotype is deemed medium-sized. The V and J genes are TRBV20-1 and TRBJ2-1; TRBD2 agrees at 9 bases. Trimming took 5 bases from V and 6 from J; bases not matched to a gene: 20. The CDR3 loop spans 18 amino acids. Per the germline V gene, CDR1 is DFQATT and CDR2 is SNEGSKA (reference sequence). The DNA for the CDR3 is TGCAGTGCTCCCCCCTCCCATGTAGCGGGAGCTCAGGCCAATGAGCAGTTCTTC. It codes for CSAPPSHVAGAQANEQFF.